This T cell receptor (beta chain) was identified during a study of T cells in Graves' hyperthyroidism and ophthalmopathy. Study results and limitations: Median prediction lead before ophthalmopathy onset was 5 to 7 months with the model. Among thyroid clonotypes expanded above 0.001, most also appeared in blood.

The TCR beta CDR3 regions underwent amplification using RNA transcripts as the source. First-round RT-PCR with HTBI primers amplified the TCR CDR3 region. Via MiXCR, TCRdb re-called the multiplex PCR reads, giving one row per CDR3 protein. The table lists 200,000 to 300,000 distinct CDR3 sequences, about a sixth of them singletons, with around 28% in the top ten. PBMCs were collected from a roughly 10 ml volume of fresh peripheral blood. Ten or more counts support this clonotype. Its antigen remains unknown. V lost 4 bases, J lost 2 bases, and 5 bases stayed unmatched. Per germline, CDR1 MGHRA and CDR2 YSYEKL. The CDR3 loop spans 15 amino acids.

Material: blood. This sequence was found in a woman aged 18-29 years with Graves' ophthalmopathy. The chain has TRBV4-1 and TRBJ2-7; TRBD2 matches at 10 bases. The CDR3 sequence is CASSLKRGGAYEQYF. DNA for the CDR3: TGCGCCAGCAGCCTAAAGCGGGGGGGCGCCTACGAGCAGTACTTC.